This T cell receptor beta chain is drawn from a study of blood T cell repertoires in COVID-19. Using immunoSEQ multiplex PCR, the repertoire was profiled, and TCRdb retains in-frame clones only, with some absent. The profile shows about 140,000 clones, 90% of them singletons. The germline V gene encodes CDR1 DFQATT and CDR2 SNEGSKA (reference sequence). The CDR3 totals 14 residues. V was trimmed by 3 bases and J by 2 bases, leaving 13 bases between them. This TCR was recovered from a woman at least 80 years old with acute or convalescent COVID-19. The J gene is TRBJ1-1, the V gene TRBV20-1; TRBD1 might be the D (5 bases). Sequenced input: peripheral blood. DNA of the CDR3: TGCAGTGCTAGTTGGGACTCAATCAACACTGAAGCTTTCTTT. This sequence encodes CSASWDSINTEAFF.